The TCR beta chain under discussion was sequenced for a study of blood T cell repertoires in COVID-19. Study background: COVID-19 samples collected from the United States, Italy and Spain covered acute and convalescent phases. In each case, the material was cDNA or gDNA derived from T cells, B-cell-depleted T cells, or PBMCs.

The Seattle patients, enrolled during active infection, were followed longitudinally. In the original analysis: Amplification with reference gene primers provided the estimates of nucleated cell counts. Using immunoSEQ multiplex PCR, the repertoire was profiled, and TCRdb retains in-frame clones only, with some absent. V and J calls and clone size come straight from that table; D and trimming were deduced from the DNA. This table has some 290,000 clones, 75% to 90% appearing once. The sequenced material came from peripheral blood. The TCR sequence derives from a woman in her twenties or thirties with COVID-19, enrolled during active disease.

The CDR3 nucleotides read TGTGCCAGCAGCCAGGGACAGATGAACACTGAAGCTTTCTTT. It translates to CASSQGQMNTEAFF. This chain links TRBV9 with TRBJ1-1; TRBD1 agrees at 7 bases. V shed 4 bases, J shed 0 bases, and the junction held 3 bases outside the gene matches. The CDR3 is made up of 14 amino acids. Germline V CDR1 and CDR2: SGDLS, YYNGEE.